There are many counts of the clone carrying this TCR beta chain. Antigen: not known. The data belong to a study of regulatory T cells in long-lasting Graves disease. The study's findings and limits: Those with persistent Graves' had less TCR diversity than newly diagnosed patients.

The time point denotes: newly diagnosed GD, antithyroid drugs for less than 3 months. Making the TCR library involved RNA that had been extracted from PBMCs. The authors built TCR beta libraries using iRepertoire HTBI primers and Arm-PCR of CDR3 regions. TCRdb fed the multiplex PCR reads into MiXCR, producing one record per CDR3 protein. This table holds around 500,000 distinct CDR3 sequences, about 11% found once. This CDR3 spans 12 amino acids. Trimming removed 8 bases from V and 5 bases from J; junction bases left unmatched: 5. CDR1 is SNHLY and CDR2 is FYNNEI in the germline V gene. The data also belong to a second study, concerning T cells in Graves' hyperthyroidism and ophthalmopathy.

The sequences come from peripheral blood mononuclear cells (PBMCs), collected at new diagnosis, from a patient treated with antithyroid drugs. This chain joins TRBV2 and TRBJ2-5; 7 bases are a match to TRBD2. The sequence was obtained from a woman aged 25 to 39 with Graves disease. The CDR3 region is CASWGGLETQYF. As DNA, the CDR3 is TGTGCCAGCTGGGGAGGGCTGGAGACCCAGTACTTC.